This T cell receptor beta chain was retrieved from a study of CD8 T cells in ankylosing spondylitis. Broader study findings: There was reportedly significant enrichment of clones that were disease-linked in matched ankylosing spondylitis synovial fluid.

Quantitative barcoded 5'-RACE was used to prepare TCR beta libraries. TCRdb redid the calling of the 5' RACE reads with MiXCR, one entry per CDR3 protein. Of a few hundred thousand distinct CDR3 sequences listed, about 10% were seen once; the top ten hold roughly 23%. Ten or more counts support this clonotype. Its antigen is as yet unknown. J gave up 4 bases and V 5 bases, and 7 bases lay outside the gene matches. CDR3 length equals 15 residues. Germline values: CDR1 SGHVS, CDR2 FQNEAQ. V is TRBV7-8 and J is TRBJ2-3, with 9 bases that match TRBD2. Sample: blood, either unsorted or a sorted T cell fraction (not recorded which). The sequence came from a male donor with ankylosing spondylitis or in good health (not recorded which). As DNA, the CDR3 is TGTGCCAGCAGCAAGCTAGCGGGGAACCCAGATACGCAGTATTTT. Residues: CASSKLAGNPDTQYF. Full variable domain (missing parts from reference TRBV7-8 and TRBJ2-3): GAGVSQSPRYKVAKRGQDVALRCDPISGHVSLFWYQQALGQGPEFLTYFQNEAQLDKSGLPSDRFFAERPEGSVSTLKIQRTQQEDSAVYLCASSKLAGNPDTQYFGPGTRLTVL.